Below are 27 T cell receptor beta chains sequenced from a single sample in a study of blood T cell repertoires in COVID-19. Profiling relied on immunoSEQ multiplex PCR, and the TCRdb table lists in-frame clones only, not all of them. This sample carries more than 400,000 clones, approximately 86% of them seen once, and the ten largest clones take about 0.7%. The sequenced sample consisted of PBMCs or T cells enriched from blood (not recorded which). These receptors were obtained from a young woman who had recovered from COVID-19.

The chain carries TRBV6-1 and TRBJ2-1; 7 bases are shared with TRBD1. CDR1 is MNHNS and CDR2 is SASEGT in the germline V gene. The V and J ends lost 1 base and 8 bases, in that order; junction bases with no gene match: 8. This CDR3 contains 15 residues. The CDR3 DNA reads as TGTGCCAGCAGTGAAGTAGACAGGGCGGTATATGAGCAGTTCTTC. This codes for CASSEVDRAVYEQFF.

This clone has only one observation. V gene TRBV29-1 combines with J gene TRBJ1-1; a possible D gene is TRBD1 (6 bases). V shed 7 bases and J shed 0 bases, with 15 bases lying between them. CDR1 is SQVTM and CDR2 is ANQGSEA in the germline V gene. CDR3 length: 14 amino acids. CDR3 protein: CSATDRFMNTEAFF. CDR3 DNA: TGCAGCGCTACGGACAGATTCATGAACACTGAAGCTTTCTTT.

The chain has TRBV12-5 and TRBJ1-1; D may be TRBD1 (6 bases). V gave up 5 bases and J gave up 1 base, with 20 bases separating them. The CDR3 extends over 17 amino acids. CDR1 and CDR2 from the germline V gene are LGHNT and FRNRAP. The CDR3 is CASGPPRGGKGNTEAFF. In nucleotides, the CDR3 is TGTGCTAGTGGTCCCCCCCGGGGGGGCAAAGGGAACACTGAAGCTTTCTTT.

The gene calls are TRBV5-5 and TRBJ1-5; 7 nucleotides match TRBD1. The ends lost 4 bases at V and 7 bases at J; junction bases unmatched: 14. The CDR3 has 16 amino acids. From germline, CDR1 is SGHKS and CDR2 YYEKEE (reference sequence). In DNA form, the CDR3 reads TGTGCCAGCAGCCGCTCTAGACAGGGATGGGGACAGCCCCAGCATTTT. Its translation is CASSRSRQGWGQPQHF.

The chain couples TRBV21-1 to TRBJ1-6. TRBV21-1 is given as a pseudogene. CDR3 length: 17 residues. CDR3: CASSIEAVFSYNSPLHF. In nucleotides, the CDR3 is TGTGCCAGCAGCATTGAGGCGGTCTTCTCCTATAATTCACCCCTCCACTTT.

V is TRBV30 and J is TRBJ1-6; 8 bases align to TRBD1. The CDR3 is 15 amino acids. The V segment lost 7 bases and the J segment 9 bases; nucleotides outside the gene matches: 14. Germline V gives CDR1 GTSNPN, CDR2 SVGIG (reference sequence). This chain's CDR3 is CASRTGRTFGSPLHF. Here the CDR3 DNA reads TGTGCCTCGAGGACAGGGCGGACGTTTGGTTCACCCCTCCACTTT.

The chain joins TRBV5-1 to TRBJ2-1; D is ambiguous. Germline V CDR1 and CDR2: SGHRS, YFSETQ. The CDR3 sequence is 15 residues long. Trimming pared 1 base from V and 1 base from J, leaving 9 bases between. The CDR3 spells CASSLTAPSYNEQFF. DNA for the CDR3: TGCGCCAGCAGCTTGACAGCTCCATCCTACAATGAGCAGTTCTTC.

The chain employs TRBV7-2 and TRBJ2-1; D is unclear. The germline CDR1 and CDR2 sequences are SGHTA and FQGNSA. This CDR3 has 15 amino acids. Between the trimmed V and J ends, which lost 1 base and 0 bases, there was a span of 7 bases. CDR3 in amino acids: CASSLDVSSYNEQFF. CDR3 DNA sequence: TGTGCCAGCAGCTTAGATGTGAGCTCCTACAATGAGCAGTTCTTC.

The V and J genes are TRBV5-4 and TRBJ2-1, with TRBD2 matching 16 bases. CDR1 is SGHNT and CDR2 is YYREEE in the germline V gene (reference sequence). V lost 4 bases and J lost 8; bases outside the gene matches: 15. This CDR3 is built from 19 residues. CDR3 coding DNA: TGTGCCAGCAGCCCCCCGGGACTAGCGGGGGGGCCGGGTTTGGATGAGCAGTTCTTC. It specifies CASSPPGLAGGPGLDEQFF.

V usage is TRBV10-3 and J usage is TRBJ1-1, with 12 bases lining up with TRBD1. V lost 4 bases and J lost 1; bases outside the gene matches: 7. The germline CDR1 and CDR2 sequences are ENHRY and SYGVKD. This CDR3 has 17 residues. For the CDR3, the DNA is TGTGCCATCAGTGGGCCGGGACAGGGGGCAGGGAACACTGAAGCTTTCTTT. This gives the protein CAISGPGQGAGNTEAFF.

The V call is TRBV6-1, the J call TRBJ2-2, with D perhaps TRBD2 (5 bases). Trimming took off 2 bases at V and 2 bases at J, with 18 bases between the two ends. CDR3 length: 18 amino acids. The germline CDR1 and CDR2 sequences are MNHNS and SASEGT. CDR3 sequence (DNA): TGTGCCAGCAGTGAACGGGTGACTCGACTATATAACACCGGGGAGCTGTTTTTT. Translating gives CASSERVTRLYNTGELFF.

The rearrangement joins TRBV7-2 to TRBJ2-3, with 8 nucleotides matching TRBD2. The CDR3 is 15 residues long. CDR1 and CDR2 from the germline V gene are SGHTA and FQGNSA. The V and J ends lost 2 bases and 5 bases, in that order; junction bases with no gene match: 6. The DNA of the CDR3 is TGTGCCAGCAGCTTATTGCGGGGGGCCATAGATACGCAGTATTTT. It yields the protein CASSLLRGAIDTQYF.

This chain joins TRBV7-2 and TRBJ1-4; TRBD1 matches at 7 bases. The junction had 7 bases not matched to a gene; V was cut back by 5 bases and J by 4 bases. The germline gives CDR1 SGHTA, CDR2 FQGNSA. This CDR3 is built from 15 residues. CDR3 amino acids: CASSLEGARNEKLFF. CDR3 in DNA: TGTGCCAGCAGCCTGGAGGGGGCCCGTAATGAAAAACTGTTTTTT. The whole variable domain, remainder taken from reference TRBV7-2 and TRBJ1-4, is GAGVSQSPSNKVTEKGKDVELRCDPISGHTALYWYRQSLGQGLEFLIYFQGNSAPDKSGLPSDRFSAERTGGSVSTLTIQRTQQEDSAVYLCASSLEGARNEKLFFGSGTQLSVL.

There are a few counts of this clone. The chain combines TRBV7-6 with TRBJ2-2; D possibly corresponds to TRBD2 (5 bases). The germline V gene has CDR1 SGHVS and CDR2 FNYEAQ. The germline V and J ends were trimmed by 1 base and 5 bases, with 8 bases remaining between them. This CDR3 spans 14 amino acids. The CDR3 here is CASSLVGSTGELFF. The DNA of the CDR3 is TGTGCCAGCAGCTTAGTAGGGAGTACCGGGGAGCTGTTTTTT.

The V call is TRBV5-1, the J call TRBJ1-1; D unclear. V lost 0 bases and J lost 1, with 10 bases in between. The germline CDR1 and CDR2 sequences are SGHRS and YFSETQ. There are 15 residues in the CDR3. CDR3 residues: CASSLAAASNTEAFF. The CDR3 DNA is TGCGCCAGCAGCTTGGCGGCGGCCTCGAACACTGAAGCTTTCTTT.

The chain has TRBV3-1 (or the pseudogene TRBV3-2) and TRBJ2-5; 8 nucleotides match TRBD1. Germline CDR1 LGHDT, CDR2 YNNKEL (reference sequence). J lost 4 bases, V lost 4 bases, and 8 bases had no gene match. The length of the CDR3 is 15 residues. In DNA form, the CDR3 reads TGTGCCAGCAGCCCCCGGGGGACAGGCGGAGAGACCCAGTACTTC. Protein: CASSPRGTGGETQYF.

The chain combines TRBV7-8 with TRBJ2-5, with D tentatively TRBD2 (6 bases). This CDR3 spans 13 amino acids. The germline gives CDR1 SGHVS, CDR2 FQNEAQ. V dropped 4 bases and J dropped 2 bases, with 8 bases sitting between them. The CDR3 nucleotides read TGTGCCAGCAGCTGGGACTCGCAAGAGACCCAGTACTTC. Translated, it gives CASSWDSQETQYF. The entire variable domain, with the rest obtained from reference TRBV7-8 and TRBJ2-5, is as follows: GAGVSQSPRYKVAKRGQDVALRCDPISGHVSLFWYQQALGQGPEFLTYFQNEAQLDKSGLPSDRFFAERPEGSVSTLKIQRTQQEDSAVYLCASSWDSQETQYFGPGTRLLVL.

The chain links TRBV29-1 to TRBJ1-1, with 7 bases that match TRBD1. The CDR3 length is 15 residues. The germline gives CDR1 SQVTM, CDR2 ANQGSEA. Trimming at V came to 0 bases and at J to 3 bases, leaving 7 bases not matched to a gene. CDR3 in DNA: TGCAGCGTTGAAGACGACAGGGTTGGGGACACTGAAGCTTTCTTT. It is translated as CSVEDDRVGDTEAFF.

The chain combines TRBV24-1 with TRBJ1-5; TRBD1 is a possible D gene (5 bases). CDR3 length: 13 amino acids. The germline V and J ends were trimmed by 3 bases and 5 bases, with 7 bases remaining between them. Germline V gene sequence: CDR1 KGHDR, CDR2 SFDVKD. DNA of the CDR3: TGTGCCACCAGTGATAGGGGTTATCAGCCCCAGCATTTT. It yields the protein CATSDRGYQPQHF.

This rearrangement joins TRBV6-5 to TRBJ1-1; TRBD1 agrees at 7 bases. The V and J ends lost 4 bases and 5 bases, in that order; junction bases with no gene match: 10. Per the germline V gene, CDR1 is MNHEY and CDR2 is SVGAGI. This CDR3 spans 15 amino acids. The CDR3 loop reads CASSFPNRGGTEAFF. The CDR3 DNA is TGTGCCAGCAGTTTTCCCAACAGGGGCGGGACTGAAGCTTTCTTT.

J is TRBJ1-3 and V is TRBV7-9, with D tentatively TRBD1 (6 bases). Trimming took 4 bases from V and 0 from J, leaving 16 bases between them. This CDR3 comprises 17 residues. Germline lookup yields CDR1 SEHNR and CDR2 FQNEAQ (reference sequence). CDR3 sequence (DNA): TGTGCCAGCAGCTCTAGGACAGTTTGGGGCTCTGGAAACACCATATATTTT. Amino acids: CASSSRTVWGSGNTIYF.

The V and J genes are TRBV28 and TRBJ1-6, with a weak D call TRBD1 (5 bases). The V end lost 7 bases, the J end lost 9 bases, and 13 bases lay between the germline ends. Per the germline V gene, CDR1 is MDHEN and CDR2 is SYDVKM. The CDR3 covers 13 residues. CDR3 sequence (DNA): TGTGCCAGCATAGCCAGGGAGGGTTCACCCCTCCACTTT. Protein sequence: CASIAREGSPLHF. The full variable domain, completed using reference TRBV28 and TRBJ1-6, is DVKVTQSSRYLVKRTGEKVFLECVQDMDHENMFWYRQDPGLGLRLIYFSYDVKMKEKGDIPEGYSVSREKKERFSLILESASTNQTSMYLCASIAREGSPLHFGNGTRLTVT.

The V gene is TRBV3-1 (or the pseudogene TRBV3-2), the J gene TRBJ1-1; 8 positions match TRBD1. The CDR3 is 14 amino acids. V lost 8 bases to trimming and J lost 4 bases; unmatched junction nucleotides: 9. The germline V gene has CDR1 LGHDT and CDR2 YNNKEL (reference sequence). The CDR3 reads CASGDRSPVTEAFF. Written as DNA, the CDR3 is TGTGCCAGCGGGGACAGGTCCCCGGTCACTGAAGCTTTCTTT.

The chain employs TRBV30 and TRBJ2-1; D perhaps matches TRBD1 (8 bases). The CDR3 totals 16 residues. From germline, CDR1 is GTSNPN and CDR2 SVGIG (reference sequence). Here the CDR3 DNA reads TGTGCTCTTCAGGCAGGGGGCGGGGGATCCTACAATGAGCAGTTCTTC. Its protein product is CALQAGGGGSYNEQFF.

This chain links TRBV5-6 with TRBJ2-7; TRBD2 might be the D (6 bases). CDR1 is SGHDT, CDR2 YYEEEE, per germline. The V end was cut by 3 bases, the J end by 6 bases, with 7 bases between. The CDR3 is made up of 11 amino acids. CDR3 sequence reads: CASSWGGEQYF. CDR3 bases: TGTGCCAGCAGCTGGGGAGGCGAGCAGTACTTC.

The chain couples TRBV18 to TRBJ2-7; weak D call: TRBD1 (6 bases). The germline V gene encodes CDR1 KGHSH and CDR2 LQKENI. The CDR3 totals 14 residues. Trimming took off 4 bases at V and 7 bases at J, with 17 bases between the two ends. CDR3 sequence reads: CASSHRDLVGEQYF. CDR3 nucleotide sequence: TGTGCCAGCTCACACAGGGACCTCGTAGGGGAGCAGTACTTC.

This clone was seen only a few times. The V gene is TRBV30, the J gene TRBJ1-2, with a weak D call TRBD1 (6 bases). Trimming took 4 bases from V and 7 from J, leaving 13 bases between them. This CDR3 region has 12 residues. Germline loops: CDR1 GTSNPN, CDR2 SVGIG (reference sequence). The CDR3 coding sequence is TGTGCCTGGAACCGCGCGGGGGCTGGCTACACCTTC. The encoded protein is CAWNRAGAGYTF.